The 7 T cell receptor beta chains below come from one sample, sequenced in a study of T cells after yellow fever vaccination. TCRdb called the 5' RACE reads again in MiXCR, with one record for every CDR3 protein. Among 200,000 or so distinct CDR3 sequences, roughly 6.8% were seen once, and the ten largest hold around 1.1%. Source: CD4+ T cells sorted from PBMCs, taken on the day of the yellow fever booster vaccination. These TCRs come from a man aged 25 to 40 who received the YFV17D yellow fever vaccine.

The chain is built from TRBV25-1 and TRBJ2-1, with D possibly called TRBD1 or TRBD2 (5 bases each). The germline V gene encodes CDR1 MGHDK and CDR2 SYGVNS. The CDR3 contains 17 residues. Trimming took off 7 bases at V and 0 bases at J, with 19 bases between the two ends. The CDR3 DNA reads as TGTGCCAGCATGGGGACCGAGGACACGGCCTCCTACAATGAGCAGTTCTTC. Amino acids: CASMGTEDTASYNEQFF.

This clonotype was seen a handful of times. The chain employs TRBV20-1 and TRBJ2-3; no reliable D call. The CDR3 length is 12 residues. Germline lookup yields CDR1 DFQATT and CDR2 SNEGSKA (reference sequence). CDR3 region: CSTGWDTDTQYF. CDR3 coding DNA: TGCAGCACGGGTTGGGACACAGATACGCAGTATTTT.

This clonotype was seen a few times. This chain connects TRBV7-2 to TRBJ2-3, with D perhaps TRBD1 or TRBD2 (5 bases each). Germline assignment: CDR1 SGHTA and CDR2 FQGNSA. This CDR3 has 15 amino acids. V was cut by 2 bases and J by 0 bases, with 9 bases left in between. This CDR3 reads CASSLSGPSTDTQYF. Here the CDR3 DNA reads TGTGCCAGCAGCTTATCGGGGCCTAGCACAGATACGCAGTATTTT.

In this sample, this clonotype turned up many times. The chain joins TRBV7-9 to TRBJ2-3; D unresolved. Trimming took off 5 bases at V and 1 base at J, with 10 bases between the two ends. The CDR3 has 14 residues. The germline V gene encodes CDR1 SEHNR and CDR2 FQNEAQ (reference sequence). The CDR3 reads CASSTRVGTDTQYF. The DNA for the CDR3 is TGTGCCAGCAGCACCAGAGTTGGCACAGATACGCAGTATTTT.

This clonotype was counted between two and nine times. At one end, the junction sequence differs from germline, possibly due to a read error. The chain joins TRBV20-1 to TRBJ2-1; TRBD2 agrees at 9 bases. CDR3 length: 17 amino acids. Germline lookup yields CDR1 DFQATT and CDR2 SNEGSKA (reference sequence). The CDR3 DNA reads TGCTGTGCTAGACGGGAAATGAGCGGGAGGAGGCACAATGAGCAGTTCTTC. This sequence encodes CCARREMSGRRHNEQFF.

This clonotype appeared many times. The rearrangement uses TRBV7-2 and TRBJ2-5, with D maybe TRBD1 (5 bases). The CDR3 runs to 16 residues. Germline V gene lookup returns CDR1 SGHTA and CDR2 FQGNSA. V was trimmed by 0 bases and J by 6 bases, leaving 17 bases between them. DNA of the CDR3: TGTGCCAGCAGCTTAGCGTGGGGCAGTCACCCGAAGACCCAGTACTTC. The encoded protein is CASSLAWGSHPKTQYF.

This clonotype was picked up a small number of times. The chain joins TRBV6-1 to TRBJ2-1; D gene unclear. Germline CDR1 reads MNHNS; CDR2 reads SASEGT. CDR3 length: 12 residues. Trimming shortened V by 7 bases and J by 7 bases, and 11 bases separated the two germline ends. The CDR3 DNA reads TGTGCCAGCATCGCCAGTGGGAATGAGCAGTTCTTC. Translated: CASIASGNEQFF.